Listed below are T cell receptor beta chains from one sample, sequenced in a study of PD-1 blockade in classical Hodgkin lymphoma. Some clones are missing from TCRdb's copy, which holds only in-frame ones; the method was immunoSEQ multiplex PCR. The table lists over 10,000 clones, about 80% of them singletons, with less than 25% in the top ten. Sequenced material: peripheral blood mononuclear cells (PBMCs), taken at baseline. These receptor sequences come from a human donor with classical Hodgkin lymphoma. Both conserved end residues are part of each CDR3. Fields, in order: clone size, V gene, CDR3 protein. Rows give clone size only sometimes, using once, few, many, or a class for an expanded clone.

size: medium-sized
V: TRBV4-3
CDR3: CASSQDLGVRAEAFF

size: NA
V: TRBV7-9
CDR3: CASTPGQGQRGANVLTF

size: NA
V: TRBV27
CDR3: CASSLTSGLHEQYF

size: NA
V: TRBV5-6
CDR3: CASSPLFSGNTQYF

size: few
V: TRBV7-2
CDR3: CASSWKGADTQYF

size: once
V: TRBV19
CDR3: CASSGTLNTEAFF

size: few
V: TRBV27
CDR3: CASSFLDPTVSGELFF

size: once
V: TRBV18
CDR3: CASSPQYTEAFF

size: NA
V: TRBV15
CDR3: CATSIGRETQYF

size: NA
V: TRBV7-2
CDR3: CASNRAGGSGELFF

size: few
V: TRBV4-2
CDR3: CASSQASGIQPQHF

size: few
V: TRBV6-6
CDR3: CASSFSQGVSYGYTF

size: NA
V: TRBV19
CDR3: CASTAERLAGLGGVGELFF

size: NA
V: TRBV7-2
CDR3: CASSLGVGIQETQYF

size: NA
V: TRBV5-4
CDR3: CASSFPANTEAFF

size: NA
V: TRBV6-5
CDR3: CASSPVAGTEAFF

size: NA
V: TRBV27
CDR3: CASASGGRGYTF

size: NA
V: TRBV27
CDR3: CASSSFVGAYTYEQYF

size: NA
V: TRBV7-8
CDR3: CASSLDLFEAFF